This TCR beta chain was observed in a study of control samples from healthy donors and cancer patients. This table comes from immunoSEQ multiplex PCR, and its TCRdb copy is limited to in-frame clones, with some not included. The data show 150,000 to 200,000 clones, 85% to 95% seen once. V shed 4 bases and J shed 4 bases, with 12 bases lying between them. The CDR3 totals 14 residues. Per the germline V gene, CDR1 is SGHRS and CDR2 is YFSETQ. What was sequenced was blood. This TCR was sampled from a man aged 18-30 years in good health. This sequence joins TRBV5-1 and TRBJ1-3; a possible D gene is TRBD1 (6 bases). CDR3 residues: CASSRAGTGNTIYF. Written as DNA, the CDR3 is TGCGCCAGCAGCCGAGCGGGGACAGGAAACACCATATATTTT. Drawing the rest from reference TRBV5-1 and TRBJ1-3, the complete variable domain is KAGVTQTPRYLIKTRGQQVTLSCSPISGHRSVSWYQQTPGQGLQFLFEYFSETQRNKGNFPGRFSGRQFSNSRSEMNVSTLELGDSALYLCASSRAGTGNTIYFGEGSWLTVV.